This TCR beta chain was sequenced during a study of shared clonotypes between healthy human individuals. Concerning this clone itself: This specimen includes other DNA sequences encoding the same CDR3.

Genomic DNA of every subset was divided equally among multiple immunoSEQ plates. Assay: immunoSEQ multiplex PCR; the TCRdb copy retains only in-frame clones and omits some. Of about 520,000 clones in the sample, more than 65% were seen once. The CDR3 covers 12 residues. Germline V gives CDR1 SGHTA, CDR2 FQGTGA. V lost 3 bases to trimming and J lost 6 bases, with 5 bases between them. The source material was PBMCs. This chain joins TRBV7-3 and TRBJ2-2; D call uncertain. This clonotype was obtained from a middle-aged woman in good health. Some clones in this sample may be carry-over from other donors' samples. The DNA of the CDR3 is TGTGCCAGCAGCTTGTCTTCCGGGGAGCTGTTTTTT. Translated, it gives CASSLSSGELFF.